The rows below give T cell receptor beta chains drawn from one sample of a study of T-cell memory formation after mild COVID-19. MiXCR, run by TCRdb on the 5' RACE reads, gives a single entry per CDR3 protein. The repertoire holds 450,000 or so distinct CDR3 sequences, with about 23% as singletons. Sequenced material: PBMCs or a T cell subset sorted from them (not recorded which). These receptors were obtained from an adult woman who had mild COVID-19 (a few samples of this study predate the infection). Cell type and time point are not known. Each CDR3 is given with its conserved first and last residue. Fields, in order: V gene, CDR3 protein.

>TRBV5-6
CASSPGGGRQFF
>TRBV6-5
CASINRAGAGELFF
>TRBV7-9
CASSLGVGQFF
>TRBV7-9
CASTTTEDRGTNYGYTF
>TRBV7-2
CASSDQGTDNEKLFF
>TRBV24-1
CATSDSRGVGVGTGELFF
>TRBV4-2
CASSREQGQGGYEQYF
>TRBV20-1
CSARNSGQPYEQYF
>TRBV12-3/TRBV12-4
CASRQGRVAYGYTF
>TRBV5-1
CASSLGPARQGNNSPLHF
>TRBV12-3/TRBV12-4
CASIPGGLNTEAFF
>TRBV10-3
CAISPQTAISYNEQFF
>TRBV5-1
CASSLQGLAGVRTDTQYF
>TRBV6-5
CASSYRGRSNYGYTF
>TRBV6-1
CASSEGGFRETQYF
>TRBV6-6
CASSRPGQPNTEAFF
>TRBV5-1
CASSLGPTGGGFSGANVLTF
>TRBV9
CASSPSGLAGVTGELFF
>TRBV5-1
CASSLQGLRQGENGYTF
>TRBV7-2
CASSLSALNTEAFF
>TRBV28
CASSGIGQSSYEQYF
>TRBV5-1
CASSLLVGSTDTQYF
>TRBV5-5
CASRTGHNEQFF
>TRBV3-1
CASTGATEPNTGELFF
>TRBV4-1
CASSQVQTSNQPQHF
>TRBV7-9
CASSLLVGQYNEQFF
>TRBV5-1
CASSLTASNTEAFF
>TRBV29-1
CSVAGLLSGEQYF
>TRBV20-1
CSARDFGGVSTDTQYF
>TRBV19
CASRVQGRVVNTEAFF
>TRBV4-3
CASSNSARTDTQYF
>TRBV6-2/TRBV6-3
CASRTLAGGYEQFF
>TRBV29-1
CSVEEAEETQYF
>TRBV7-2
CASSYGSPSSYEQYF
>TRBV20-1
CSARDATAGTLLSGNTIYF
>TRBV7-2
CASSFGGDTQYF
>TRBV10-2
CASSTPSGVSYEQYF
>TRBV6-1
CATLQGGNQPQHF
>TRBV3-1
CASSQGHSPLPRGYTF
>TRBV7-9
CASSAPLGTGSNTGELFF
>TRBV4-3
CASSRPGGEYNEQFF
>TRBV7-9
CASSPATSGELFF
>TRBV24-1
CATSGSRRGTQETQYF
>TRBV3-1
CASTRTGRETQYF
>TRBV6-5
CASSTGTLLKETQYF
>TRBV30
CAWSVPIWRGGSGQPQHF
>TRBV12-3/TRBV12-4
CASSSFGNEQYF
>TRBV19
CASRSKGPGVGAYNEQFF
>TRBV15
CATSRRLSYNEQFF
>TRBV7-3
CASSSFEGHNEQFF
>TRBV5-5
CASSFAAVKVTGRDEQYF
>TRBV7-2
CASSAGLAGGTGELFF
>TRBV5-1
CASSSLGRSNTEAFF
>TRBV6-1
CASSGHGVGSPLHF
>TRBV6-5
CASSSGLYETQYF
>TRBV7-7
CASSLRLDTEAFF
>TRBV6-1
CASRSGATNEKLFF
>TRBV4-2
CASSRREAGELFF
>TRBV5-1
CASSLAPGQGVSGANVLTF
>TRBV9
CASSVDMRGGTYNEQFF